These T cell receptor beta chains were read from a single sample in a study of OX40 agonist ivuxolimab in advanced cancers. TCRdb's copy holds only in-frame clones and misses some; the assay was immunoSEQ multiplex PCR. The sample gives tens of thousands of clones, more than 75% of which show up once; nearly 35% is in the top ten. The sample in question was CD4+ or CD8+ T cells sorted from blood, obtained in a trial of the OX40 agonist ivuxolimab. These receptors were taken from an adult with an advanced solid tumor such as melanoma, head and neck, liver or kidney cancer. The CDR3 runs from the conserved cysteine through the conserved F or W. The D gene is left open where the match is weak. Size values are once, few and many counts, or a class for expanded clones, and some rows have none.

v_gene: TRBV6-6; j_gene: TRBJ2-7; abundance: NA; d_gene: NA; CDR3aa: CASSYPRKGTYEQYF; CDR3nt: TGTGCCAGCAGTTACCCCAGGAAGGGGACCTACGAGCAGTACTTC
v_gene: TRBV6-6; j_gene: TRBJ1-2; abundance: NA; d_gene: NA; CDR3aa: CASSSKGGQALGYTF; CDR3nt: TGTGCCAGCAGTTCTAAAGGGGGACAAGCCTTGGGCTACACCTTC
v_gene: TRBV7-6; j_gene: TRBJ2-1; abundance: NA; d_gene: TRBD1; CDR3aa: CASSGQGAREQFF; CDR3nt: TGTGCCAGCAGCGGACAGGGGGCCCGGGAGCAGTTCTTC
v_gene: TRBV4-1; j_gene: TRBJ2-1; abundance: NA; d_gene: TRBD2; CDR3aa: CASSQVLAGSYNEQFF; CDR3nt: TGCGCCAGCAGCCAAGTCCTAGCGGGCTCCTACAATGAGCAGTTCTTC
v_gene: TRBV5-1; j_gene: TRBJ2-1; abundance: NA; d_gene: TRBD2; CDR3aa: CASSLVGGRGIYNEQFF; CDR3nt: TGCGCCAGCAGCTTGGTTGGCGGGAGGGGAATATACAATGAGCAGTTCTTC
v_gene: TRBV5-5; j_gene: TRBJ2-2; abundance: NA; d_gene: NA; CDR3aa: CASSLETGELFF; CDR3nt: TGTGCCAGCAGCTTGGAGACCGGGGAGCTGTTTTTT
v_gene: TRBV9; j_gene: TRBJ2-2; abundance: NA; d_gene: NA; CDR3aa: CASSVTFGDTVNTGELFF; CDR3nt: TGTGCCAGCAGCGTAACTTTCGGGGACACTGTGAACACCGGGGAGCTGTTTTTT
v_gene: TRBV28; j_gene: TRBJ1-2; abundance: NA; d_gene: NA; CDR3aa: CASSFWGDNYGYTF; CDR3nt: TGTGCCAGCAGTTTTTGGGGGGACAACTATGGCTACACCTTC
v_gene: TRBV5-6; j_gene: TRBJ2-7; abundance: NA; d_gene: NA; CDR3aa: CASSFWGASYEQYF; CDR3nt: TGTGCCAGCAGCTTTTGGGGGGCCTCCTACGAGCAGTACTTC
v_gene: TRBV28; j_gene: TRBJ2-6; abundance: once; d_gene: NA; CDR3aa: CASSLWGSSGANVLTF; CDR3nt: TGTGCCAGCAGTTTATGGGGTAGCTCTGGGGCCAACGTCCTGACTTTC
v_gene: TRBV30; j_gene: TRBJ1-6; abundance: once; d_gene: NA; CDR3aa: CAWSVWGPNENSPLHF; CDR3nt: TGTGCCTGGAGTGTATGGGGCCCGAACGAAAATTCACCCCTCCACTTT
v_gene: TRBV28; j_gene: TRBJ2-7; abundance: NA; d_gene: NA; CDR3aa: CASSFRGTYEQCF; CDR3nt: TGTGCCAGCAGTTTCCGGGGCACCTACGAGCAGTGCTTC
v_gene: TRBV4-1; j_gene: TRBJ1-5; abundance: few; d_gene: TRBD1; CDR3aa: CASSLNRGNQPQHF; CDR3nt: TGCGCCAGCAGCCTGAACAGGGGGAATCAGCCCCAGCATTTT
v_gene: TRBV7-9; j_gene: TRBJ2-7; abundance: NA; d_gene: NA; CDR3aa: CASSLLDEQYF; CDR3nt: TGTGCCAGCAGCTTACTCGACGAGCAGTACTTC
v_gene: TRBV30; j_gene: TRBJ2-7; abundance: NA; d_gene: NA; CDR3aa: CAWSVDTQLSYEQYF; CDR3nt: TGTGCCTGGAGTGTAGACACACAGCTCTCCTACGAGCAGTACTTC
v_gene: TRBV25-1; j_gene: TRBJ1-4; abundance: NA; d_gene: TRBD1; CDR3aa: CASGTGGGDEKLFF; CDR3nt: TGTGCCAGCGGTACAGGGGGAGGAGATGAAAAACTGTTTTTT
v_gene: TRBV7-6; j_gene: TRBJ2-7; abundance: once; d_gene: NA; CDR3aa: CASSWDIGSYEQYF; CDR3nt: TGTGCCAGCAGCTGGGACATTGGCTCCTACGAGCAGTACTTC
v_gene: TRBV7-9; j_gene: TRBJ2-7; abundance: NA; d_gene: TRBD1; CDR3aa: CASSSWDRDEQYF; CDR3nt: TGTGCCAGCAGCTCCTGGGACAGGGACGAGCAGTACTTC
v_gene: TRBV28; j_gene: TRBJ2-7; abundance: NA; d_gene: TRBD2; CDR3aa: CASSRGTSGSYEQYF; CDR3nt: TGTGCCAGCAGTCGTGGGACTAGCGGATCGTACGAGCAGTACTTC
v_gene: TRBV10-1; j_gene: TRBJ2-3; abundance: NA; d_gene: NA; CDR3aa: CASGPDTSTDTQYF; CDR3nt: TGCGCCAGCGGCCCTGACACTAGCACAGATACGCAGTATTTT
v_gene: TRBV29-1; j_gene: TRBJ2-7; abundance: NA; d_gene: TRBD2; CDR3aa: CSVGLAGLYEQYF; CDR3nt: TGCAGCGTGGGACTAGCGGGGCTATACGAGCAGTACTTC
v_gene: TRBV5-1; j_gene: TRBJ1-1; abundance: NA; d_gene: NA; CDR3aa: CASSLGNEAFF; CDR3nt: TGCGCCAGCAGCTTGGGGAATGAAGCTTTCTTT
v_gene: TRBV5-5; j_gene: TRBJ1-1; abundance: hyperexpanded; d_gene: NA; CDR3aa: CASSLVAGVTEAFF; CDR3nt: TGTGCCAGCAGCTTGGTAGCTGGGGTCACTGAAGCTTTCTTT
v_gene: TRBV27; j_gene: TRBJ2-7; abundance: NA; d_gene: NA; CDR3aa: CASSLLGGRGDEQYF; CDR3nt: TGTGCCAGCAGTTTATTAGGGGGGAGGGGCGACGAGCAGTACTTC
v_gene: TRBV4-2; j_gene: TRBJ2-7; abundance: NA; d_gene: TRBD2; CDR3aa: CASSQDLAGAPSYEQYF; CDR3nt: TGTGCCAGCAGCCAAGACCTAGCGGGAGCACCTTCCTACGAGCAGTACTTC
v_gene: TRBV7-9; j_gene: TRBJ2-3; abundance: few; d_gene: NA; CDR3aa: CASIDRGVSYTDTQYF; CDR3nt: TGTGCCAGCATAGACAGAGGGGTATCCTACACAGATACGCAGTATTTT
v_gene: TRBV7-2; j_gene: TRBJ1-1; abundance: NA; d_gene: NA; CDR3aa: CASSPRLQMGAEAFF; CDR3nt: TGTGCCAGCAGCCCAAGGCTCCAAATGGGCGCTGAAGCTTTCTTT
v_gene: TRBV7-3; j_gene: TRBJ2-3; abundance: NA; d_gene: NA; CDR3aa: CASSLNFISWGTDTQYF; CDR3nt: TGTGCCAGCAGCTTAAATTTTATTAGTTGGGGCACAGATACGCAGTATTTT
v_gene: TRBV30; j_gene: TRBJ2-3; abundance: NA; d_gene: TRBD2; CDR3aa: CASLSLAGVGDTQYF; CDR3nt: TGTGCCTCCTTGAGTCTAGCGGGAGTTGGAGATACGCAGTATTTT
v_gene: TRBV28; j_gene: TRBJ2-1; abundance: NA; d_gene: NA; CDR3aa: CASSLRRDNEQFF; CDR3nt: TGTGCCAGCAGTTTAAGGCGCGACAATGAGCAGTTCTTC
v_gene: TRBV6-4; j_gene: TRBJ2-2; abundance: few; d_gene: NA; CDR3aa: CASSQDADGELFF; CDR3nt: TGTGCCAGCAGTCAGGACGCGGACGGGGAGCTGTTTTTT
v_gene: TRBV27; j_gene: TRBJ1-2; abundance: NA; d_gene: NA; CDR3aa: CASSRLFSTGTMGYTF; CDR3nt: TGTGCCAGCAGTCGCCTCTTTTCCACGGGGACTATGGGCTACACCTTC
v_gene: TRBV9; j_gene: TRBJ1-1; abundance: NA; d_gene: NA; CDR3aa: CASSVDSRGRTEAFF; CDR3nt: TGTGCCAGCAGCGTAGATAGCAGGGGTCGCACTGAAGCTTTCTTT
v_gene: TRBV19; j_gene: TRBJ2-7; abundance: NA; d_gene: NA; CDR3aa: CASQRDTLYEQYF; CDR3nt: TGTGCCAGTCAAAGGGACACCTTATACGAGCAGTACTTC
v_gene: TRBV4-1; j_gene: TRBJ2-7; abundance: NA; d_gene: TRBD1; CDR3aa: CASSTGTDGYEQYF; CDR3nt: TGCGCCAGCAGCACCGGGACAGACGGGTACGAGCAGTACTTC
v_gene: TRBV6-5; j_gene: TRBJ2-1; abundance: NA; d_gene: NA; CDR3aa: CASSYNDLGVGEQFF; CDR3nt: TGTGCCAGCAGTTACAATGATCTAGGGGTCGGGGAGCAGTTCTTC